Many counts were recorded for the clone carrying this TCR beta chain. CDR1 is LNHDA and CDR2 is SQIVND in the germline V gene (reference sequence). V lost 3 bases and J 5 bases, leaving 3 bases between the germline ends. This CDR3 contains 11 residues. The data are from a study of T cells after yellow fever vaccination. Study background: Investigators sorted EM, EMRA, CM and Tscm memory subsets, relying on CD3, CD45RA, CCR7 and CD95. Fractions of low cell number were prepared using SMART-Seq v4 Ultra Low Input. Study-wide results and caveats: The secondary response peaked faster, at day 5 versus 15, but was weaker.

TCRdb reprocessed the 5' RACE reads with MiXCR, giving one entry per CDR3 protein. The sample carries about 4,800 distinct CDR3 sequences, less than 10% recorded once. V usage is TRBV19 and J usage is TRBJ2-3, with no clear D. This material consisted of PBMCs, either bulk or a sorted T-cell subset (CD4+, CD8+, memory, or dextramer-sorted; not recorded which), taken 15 days after the yellow fever booster vaccination. The sequence came from a man aged 25 to 40 who received the YFV17D yellow fever vaccine. For the CDR3, the DNA is TGTGCCAGTAGTATGAGAGATACGCAGTATTTT. It translates to CASSMRDTQYF. Complete variable domain (other parts from reference TRBV19 and TRBJ2-3): DGGITQSPKYLFRKEGQNVTLSCEQNLNHDAMYWYRQDPGQGLRLIYYSQIVNDFQKGDIAEGYSVSREKKESFPLTVTSAQKNPTAFYLCASSMRDTQYFGPGTRLTVL.